This T cell receptor (beta chain) was documented in a study of radiation and T cells in renal cell carcinoma. Study background: Nephrectomy followed 15 Gy stereotactic body radiation by 4 weeks.

General observations from the study: Top tumor clonotypes rose in blood 2 weeks post-radiation, then contracted. Baseline intratumoral clonotype presence is unknown without pretreatment biopsies.

Repertoires were generated with immunoSEQ multiplex PCR, while TCRdb's copy carries only in-frame clones and drops some. The repertoire has roughly 130,000 clones, nearly 90% of them found once; the top ten carry approximately 12%. Noted time point: baseline pretreatment blood. Regarding treatment: 15 Gy SBRT to primary tumor, nephrectomy 4 weeks later. After SBRT, blood was collected at 2 and 4 weeks, plus baseline. Germline V gene lookup returns CDR1 KGHSH and CDR2 LQKENI. Trimming pared 10 bases from V and 0 bases from J, leaving 12 bases between. The CDR3 covers 14 residues. Of note for this clone: The antigen is unknown.

The material was blood, obtained from a patient whose treatment included radiotherapy and nephrectomy. The chain carries TRBV18 and TRBJ2-2, with D possibly matching TRBD2 (5 bases). This TCR was recovered from a woman aged 45-60 years with renal cell carcinoma. DNA for the CDR3: TGTGCCACGGGAACTAAGGCGAACACCGGGGAGCTGTTTTTT. The encoded protein is CATGTKANTGELFF.